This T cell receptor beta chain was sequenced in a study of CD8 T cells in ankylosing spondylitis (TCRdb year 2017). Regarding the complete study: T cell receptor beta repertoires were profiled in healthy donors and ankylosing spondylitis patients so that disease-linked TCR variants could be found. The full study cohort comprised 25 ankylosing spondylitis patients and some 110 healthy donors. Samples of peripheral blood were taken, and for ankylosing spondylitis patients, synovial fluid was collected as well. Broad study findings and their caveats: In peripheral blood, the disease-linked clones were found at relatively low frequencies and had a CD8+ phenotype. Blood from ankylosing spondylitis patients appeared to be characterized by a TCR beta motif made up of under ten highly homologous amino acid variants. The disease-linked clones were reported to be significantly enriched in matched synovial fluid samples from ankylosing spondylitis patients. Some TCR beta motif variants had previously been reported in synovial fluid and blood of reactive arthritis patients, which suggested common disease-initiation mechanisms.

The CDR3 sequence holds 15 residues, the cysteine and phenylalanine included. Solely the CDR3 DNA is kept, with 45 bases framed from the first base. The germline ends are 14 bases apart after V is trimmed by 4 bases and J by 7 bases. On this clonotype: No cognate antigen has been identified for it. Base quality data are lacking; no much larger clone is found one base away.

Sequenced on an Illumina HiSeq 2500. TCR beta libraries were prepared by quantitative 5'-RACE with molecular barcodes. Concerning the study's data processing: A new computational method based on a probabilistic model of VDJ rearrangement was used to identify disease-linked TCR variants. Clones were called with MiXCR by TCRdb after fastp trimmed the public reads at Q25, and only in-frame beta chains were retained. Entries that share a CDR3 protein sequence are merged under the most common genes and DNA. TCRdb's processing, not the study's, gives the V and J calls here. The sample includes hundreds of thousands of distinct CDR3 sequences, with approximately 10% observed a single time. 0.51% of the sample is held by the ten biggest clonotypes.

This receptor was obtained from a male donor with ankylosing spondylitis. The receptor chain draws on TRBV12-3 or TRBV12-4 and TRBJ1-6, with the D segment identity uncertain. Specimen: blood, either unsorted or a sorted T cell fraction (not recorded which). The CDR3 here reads CASSSATTSNSPLHF. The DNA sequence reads TGTGCCAGCAGTTCTGCAACAACAAGCAATTCACCCCTCCACTTT.